This TCR beta chain came from a study of PD-1 blockade in classical Hodgkin lymphoma. The study's findings and limits: The drivers behind the repertoire differences, possibly disease activity or prior therapy, remain undefined. CD4+ but not CD8+ TCR diversity rose significantly by C4D1.

The table came from immunoSEQ multiplex PCR; TCRdb's copy has only in-frame clones and leaves some out. The sample holds 26,000 or so clones, 72% seen once. The CDR3 has 16 residues. Trimming pared 5 bases from V and 0 bases from J, leaving 13 bases between. Germline V CDR1 and CDR2: SGHAT, FQNNGV. As concerns this clone: Its antigen remains unidentified.

As to time point: cycle 4 day 1 (C4D1), after 5 to 7 weeks of nivolumab. All the patients suffered relapse after autologous stem cell transplantation, and brentuximab vedotin exposure differed. Relapsed/refractory classical Hodgkin lymphoma patients had complete, partial or progressive responses. The chain employs TRBV11-2 and TRBJ2-2; either TRBD1 or TRBD2 may fit D (5 bases each). The source is a human donor with classical Hodgkin lymphoma. The sample consisted of peripheral blood mononuclear cells (PBMCs), taken before the fourth cycle of nivolumab. The DNA of the CDR3 is TGTGCCAGCAGCCCTTCCGGGACGACGAACACCGGGGAGCTGTTTTTT. Translation: CASSPSGTTNTGELFF.